Described below is a single T cell receptor beta chain sequence and its context. The data belong to a study of blood T cell repertoires in COVID-19. Germline CDR1 and CDR2: SGDLS and YYNGEE. The CDR3 runs 18 residues. V lost 4 bases to trimming and J lost 0 bases, with 22 bases between them. Clinical history reported by participants formed the basis on which cohorts were assigned. Profiled with immunoSEQ multiplex PCR; TCRdb holds only in-frame clones, not every one. The sample shows over 110,000 clones, 80% to 90% of them seen only once. The V and J genes are TRBV9 and TRBJ2-5; possible D gene TRBD2, 6 bases. This TCR derives from a man between 60 and 75 years old who had recovered from COVID-19. Source material: PBMCs or T cells enriched from blood (not recorded which). The CDR3 nucleotides are TGTGCCAGCAGCCTCACGGTTAGCGCGGGGAGGTACCAAGAGACCCAGTACTTC. As protein: CASSLTVSAGRYQETQYF.